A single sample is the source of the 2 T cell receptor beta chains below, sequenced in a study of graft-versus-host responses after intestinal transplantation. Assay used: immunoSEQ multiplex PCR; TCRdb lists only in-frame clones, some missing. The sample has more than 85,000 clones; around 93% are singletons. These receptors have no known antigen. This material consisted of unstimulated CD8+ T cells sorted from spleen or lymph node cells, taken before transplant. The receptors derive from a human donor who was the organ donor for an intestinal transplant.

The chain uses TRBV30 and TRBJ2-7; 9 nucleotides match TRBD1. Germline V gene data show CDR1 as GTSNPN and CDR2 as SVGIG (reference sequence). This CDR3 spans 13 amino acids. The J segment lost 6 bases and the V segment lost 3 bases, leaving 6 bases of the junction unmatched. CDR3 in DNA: TGTGCCTGGAGGGGGACAGGGTCTGGCGAGCAGTACTTC. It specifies CAWRGTGSGEQYF.

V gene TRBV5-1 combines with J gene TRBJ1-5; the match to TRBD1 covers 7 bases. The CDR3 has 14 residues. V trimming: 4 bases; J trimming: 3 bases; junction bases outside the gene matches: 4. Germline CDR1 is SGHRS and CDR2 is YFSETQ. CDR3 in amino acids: CASSVTGLNQPQHF. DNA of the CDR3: TGCGCCAGCAGCGTGACAGGGCTCAATCAGCCCCAGCATTTT.